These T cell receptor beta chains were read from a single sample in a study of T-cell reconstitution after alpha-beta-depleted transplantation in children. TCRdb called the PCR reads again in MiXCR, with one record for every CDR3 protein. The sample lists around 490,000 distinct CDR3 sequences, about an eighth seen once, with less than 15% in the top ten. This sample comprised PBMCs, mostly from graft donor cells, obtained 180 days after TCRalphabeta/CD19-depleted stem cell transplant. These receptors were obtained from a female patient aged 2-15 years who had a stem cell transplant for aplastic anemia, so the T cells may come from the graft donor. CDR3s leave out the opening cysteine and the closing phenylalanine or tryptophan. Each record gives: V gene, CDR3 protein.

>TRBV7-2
ASSFRGSEKLF
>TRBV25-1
ASSELPGRGDTQY
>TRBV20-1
SARWAQGAYEQY
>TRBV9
ASNPGQPFYGYT
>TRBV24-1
ATSDPGTGGWETQY
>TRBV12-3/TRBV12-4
ASRASGDYGYT
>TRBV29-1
SVEDLSKGNTEAF
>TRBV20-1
SLFRTNEQY
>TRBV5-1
ASTPPRESGKEQF
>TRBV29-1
SVEMRGAGNTIY
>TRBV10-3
AIKGGGAIANTEAF
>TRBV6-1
ASSEGDWSSDEQF
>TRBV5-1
ASSSNNNEQF
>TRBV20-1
SAVSDEAKNIQY
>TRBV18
ASSPPGRPAGEQF
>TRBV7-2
ASSPMGGRNTGELF
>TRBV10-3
AISPPGDPADTQY
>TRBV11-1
ASSLARVLEPGANVLT
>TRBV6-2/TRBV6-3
ASSWGGGLAEAKNIQY
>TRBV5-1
ASRPGGAGGTYEQY
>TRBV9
ANSSGRVTGELF